The sequence of this T cell receptor beta chain was determined in a study of response to subunit inactivated influenza vaccine. Study-wide points: New T cells are recruited in small numbers by each seasonal influenza vaccination, according to the authors' suggestion.

MiXCR, run by TCRdb on the RT-PCR reads, gives a single entry per CDR3 protein. The sample has almost 250,000 distinct CDR3 sequences; approximately 12% are singletons. As for this clonotype: Its antigen remains unknown.

The V end lost 3 bases, the J end lost 8 bases, and 11 bases lay between the germline ends. CDR1 SGHTA and CDR2 FQGTGA come from the germline V gene. The CDR3 runs to 13 residues. Sequenced here: non-naive T cells sorted from PBMCs, sampled roughly 15 days before vaccination. This sequence originates from a man aged 45-65 years who received an inactivated influenza vaccine. V usage is TRBV7-3 and J usage is TRBJ2-1; unclear D gene. The DNA for the CDR3 is TGTGCCAGCAGCTTCGGGCCCGAGGATGAGCAGTTCTTC. Its translation: CASSFGPEDEQFF.